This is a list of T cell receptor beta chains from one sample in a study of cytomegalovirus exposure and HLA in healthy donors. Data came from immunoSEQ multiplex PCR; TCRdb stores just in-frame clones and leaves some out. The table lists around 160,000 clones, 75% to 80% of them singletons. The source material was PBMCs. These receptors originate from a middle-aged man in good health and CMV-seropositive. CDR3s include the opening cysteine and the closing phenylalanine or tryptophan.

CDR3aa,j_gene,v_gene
CASSSSPSGRMYEQYF,TRBJ2-7,TRBV28
CASTLQGTAASEDQPQHF,TRBJ1-5,TRBV19
CASSLGGTKLYEQYF,TRBJ2-7,TRBV7-8
CASSYGGEGTDTQYF,TRBJ2-3,TRBV6-5
CSTQGTNEKLFF,TRBJ1-4,TRBV7-9
CSVITGSGVTTQYF,TRBJ2-3,TRBV29-1
CASSLAVDSNSPLHF,TRBJ1-6,TRBV7-2
CASSEQRELPDTQYF,TRBJ2-3,TRBV10-2
CASSFPAGNTGELFF,TRBJ2-2,TRBV5-4
CASSFLAGIPNEQFF,TRBJ2-1,TRBV7-2
CASSLLQGGVEQYF,TRBJ2-7,TRBV27
CASSLAGRSYNEQFF,TRBJ2-1,TRBV27
CASSSGQVMAYEQYF,TRBJ2-7,TRBV28
CASSSQGASSYEQYF,TRBJ2-7,TRBV5-1
CSAFNRDGYTF,TRBJ1-2,TRBV20-1
CASSLSRDRGQYF,TRBJ2-5,TRBV28
CAISAGRADTQYF,TRBJ2-3,TRBV10-3
CASSEWASGRNTDTQYF,TRBJ2-3,TRBV10-1
CASSAGGREQPQHF,TRBJ1-5,TRBV9
CASSFGTEFSSPLHF,TRBJ1-6,TRBV7-8
CASTDGQGRFQPQHF,TRBJ1-5,TRBV19
CASSYYSRNTEAFF,TRBJ1-1,TRBV6-5
CASSDGGQILGEYF,TRBJ2-7,TRBV25-1
CASSLGRSNTEAFF,TRBJ1-1,TRBV5-1
CAWRAEADTQYF,TRBJ2-3,TRBV30
CASSWGTRQVPYF,TRBJ2-4,TRBV7-9
CASSSQGGNQPQHF,TRBJ1-5,TRBV5-4
CASSLMGLAGAYNEQFF,TRBJ2-1,TRBV28
CASSSYLAGAPEQYF,TRBJ2-7,TRBV5-1
CASSGTIAGDVGEQFF,TRBJ2-1,TRBV9